Following are 14 T cell receptor beta chains from one sample sequenced in a study of early T cells in non-severe SARS-CoV-2 infection. Via MiXCR, TCRdb re-called the 5' RACE reads, giving one row per CDR3 protein. Here the sample spans some 70,000 distinct CDR3 sequences, roughly 10% being singletons. The sequenced sample was whole blood. The receptors were sampled from an adult who was a healthcare worker with PCR-confirmed SARS-CoV-2 infection or an uninfected control (not recorded which).

This clonotype has just a few counts. The chain uses TRBV11-2 and TRBJ2-5; 10 nucleotides match TRBD1. Germline V gene data show CDR1 as SGHAT and CDR2 as FQNNGV. The ends lost 3 bases at V and 5 bases at J; junction bases unmatched: 9. The CDR3 has 16 residues. The CDR3, as DNA: TGTGCCAGCAGCTTTCGACCGGGACAGGGGCCGGAGACCCAGTACTTC. Amino acids: CASSFRPGQGPETQYF.

There are a few counts of this clonotype. The rearrangement joins TRBV5-4 to TRBJ2-7; 8 nucleotides line up with TRBD1. Germline V CDR1 and CDR2: SGHNT, YYREEE (reference sequence). Trimming at V came to 4 bases and at J to 5 bases, leaving 8 bases not matched to a gene. CDR3 length: 14 amino acids. CDR3 bases: TGTGCCAGCAGCACAAGGGCAGGGGGCGACGAGCAGTACTTC. Translation: CASSTRAGGDEQYF.

This clonotype appeared a few times. The CDR3 DNA reads as TGCAGTGCTGGACCTCAGGGCTATGGCTACACCTTC. Translation gives CSAGPQGYGYTF. The chain combines TRBV20-1 with TRBJ1-2; D might be TRBD1 (5 bases). This CDR3 is 12 amino acids long. Per the germline V gene, CDR1 is DFQATT and CDR2 is SNEGSKA (reference sequence). Trimming took off 5 bases at V and 4 bases at J, with 11 bases between the two ends.

This clonotype has more than one count but fewer than ten. CDR3 sequence: CASSYSEGPYEQYF. The CDR3, as DNA: TGTGCCAGCAGTTACTCCGAAGGGCCCTACGAGCAGTACTTC. This rearrangement joins TRBV6-5 to TRBJ2-7; D is ambiguous. Germline V gene lookup returns CDR1 MNHEY and CDR2 SVGAGI. The V end was cut by 0 bases, the J end by 2 bases, with 8 bases between. The CDR3 length is 14 residues.

This clonotype has more than one count but fewer than ten. The chain employs TRBV9 and TRBJ2-5; a possible D gene is TRBD1 (6 bases). V shed 3 bases and J shed 0 bases, with 12 bases lying between them. The CDR3 covers 15 residues. Germline CDR1 and CDR2: SGDLS and YYNGEE. The CDR3 nucleotides read TGTGCCAGCAGCGCGGATACAGGGAACCAAGAGACCCAGTACTTC. This gives the protein CASSADTGNQETQYF. The entire variable domain, with the rest obtained from reference TRBV9 and TRBJ2-5, is as follows: DSGVTQTPKHLITATGQRVTLRCSPRSGDLSVYWYQQSLDQGLQFLIQYYNGEERAKGNILERFSAQQFPDLHSELNLSSLELGDSALYFCASSADTGNQETQYFGPGTRLLVL.

At least ten counts were recorded for this clonotype. The rearrangement uses TRBV20-1 and TRBJ2-5, with a tentative D call TRBD2 (6 bases). The CDR3 is made up of 12 amino acids. The germline V gene has CDR1 DFQATT and CDR2 SNEGSKA (reference sequence). Trimming stripped 5 bases from V and 4 bases from J, with 11 bases between. CDR3 bases: TGCAGTGCTTGGGACTCCCTAGAGACCCAGTACTTC. Translation gives CSAWDSLETQYF.

This clonotype occurred many times. The V call is TRBV4-2, the J call TRBJ1-2; the match to TRBD1 covers 8 bases. J lost 3 bases, V lost 0 bases, and 6 bases had no gene match. The CDR3 spans 16 residues. Germline V gives CDR1 LGHNA, CDR2 YNFKEQ. The CDR3 region is CASSQEGAGGDYGYTF. DNA for the CDR3: TGTGCCAGCAGCCAAGAGGGGGCAGGGGGCGACTATGGCTACACCTTC.

This clonotype came up a few times. V gene TRBV5-1 combines with J gene TRBJ2-1; 7 nucleotides agree with TRBD2. Germline V gene data show CDR1 as SGHRS and CDR2 as YFSETQ. V dropped 0 bases and J dropped 4; count of bases not matched to a gene: 4. This CDR3 has 15 residues. This CDR3 reads CASSLGASGYNEQFF. In DNA form, the CDR3 reads TGCGCCAGCAGCTTGGGGGCTAGCGGTTACAATGAGCAGTTCTTC.

This clonotype has a count of ten or more. The chain carries TRBV12-3 or TRBV12-4 and TRBJ2-3; 9 bases agree with TRBD1. The J segment lost 4 bases and the V segment lost 7 bases, leaving 9 bases of the junction unmatched. The CDR3 loop spans 15 amino acids. Written as DNA, the CDR3 is TGTGCCAGCACCCAGGCACAGGGGGCCTCAGATACGCAGTATTTT. Encoded protein: CASTQAQGASDTQYF.

The table lists this clonotype with a few counts. The chain combines TRBV7-9 with TRBJ2-2, with no clear D. Germline lookup yields CDR1 SEHNR and CDR2 FQNEAQ (reference sequence). The CDR3 consists of 13 residues. V was pared by 9 bases and J by 0 bases, with 8 bases between. The CDR3 bases are TGTGCCAGGCCACGAGCGAACACCGGGGAGCTGTTTTTT. Translated, it gives CARPRANTGELFF. Complete variable domain (other parts from reference TRBV7-9 and TRBJ2-2): DTGVSQNPRHKITKRGQNVTFRCDPISEHNRLYWYRQTLGQGPEFLTYFQNEAQLEKSRLLSDRFSAERPKGSFSTLEIQRTEQGDSAMYLCARPRANTGELFFGEGSRLTVL.

This clonotype came up a few times. The chain combines TRBV15 with TRBJ2-7; TRBD2 matches 15 bases. The CDR3 runs to 17 residues. V shed 3 bases, J shed 4 bases, and the junction held 7 bases outside the gene matches. CDR1 and CDR2 (germline): LNHNV, YYDKDF (reference sequence). CDR3: CATSRGPGLAGGYEQYF. CDR3 in DNA: TGTGCCACCAGCAGGGGACCGGGACTAGCGGGAGGATACGAGCAGTACTTC.

CDR3 nucleotides: TGTGCCAGCAGGAGACAGGCGACCTCCTTGCCCCAGCATTTT. Protein: CASRRQATSLPQHF. V is TRBV28 and J is TRBJ1-5; a possible D gene is TRBD1 (6 bases). Germline CDR1 MDHEN, CDR2 SYDVKM. V lost 6 bases to trimming and J lost 9 bases, with 18 bases between them. The CDR3 spans 14 residues. The full variable domain, in which reference TRBV28 and TRBJ1-5 provide the parts outside the CDR3, is DVKVTQSSRYLVKRTGEKVFLECVQDMDHENMFWYRQDPGLGLRLIYFSYDVKMKEKGDIPEGYSVSREKKERFSLILESASTNQTSMYLCASRRQATSLPQHFGDGTRLSIL.

The chain combines TRBV28 with TRBJ2-5; the match to TRBD2 covers 13 bases. Germline trimming cut 5 bases from V and 4 bases from J; bases unmatched to any gene: 4. Germline-derived CDR1 and CDR2 are MDHEN and SYDVKM. CDR3 length equals 15 residues. CDR3 sequence: CASSPGLAGAETQYF. As DNA, the CDR3 is TGTGCCAGCAGTCCCGGACTAGCGGGAGCAGAGACCCAGTACTTC.

This clonotype was seen more than once but under ten times. Germline is not matched at one junction end, which may reflect a read error. The V gene is TRBV10-3, the J gene TRBJ2-1; 10 nucleotides match TRBD2. The length of the CDR3 is 12 residues. Germline V gene sequence: CDR1 ENHRY, CDR2 SYGVKD. The CDR3 is CAIREREGRALF. The CDR3 bases are TGTGCCATCCGGGAGCGGGAGGGGCGGGCACTCTTC.